A selection of T cell receptor beta chains follows, all from one sample in a study of beta chain features in type 1 diabetes. Sequencing used immunoSEQ multiplex PCR; TCRdb keeps in-frame clones, though not all of them. The sample includes over 500,000 clones, 15% seen only once; the top ten take 0.09% to 0.095%. Sequencing was performed on naive CD4+ T cells from blood. These receptors were taken from a man aged 18 to 29 in good health. The CDR3 runs from the conserved cysteine through the conserved F or W. A D gene is named only where the DNA matches it firmly. For some rows the clone size is stated as once, few or many, or as a class when expanded; others skip it.

>-|TRBV29-1|TRBJ2-5|-
CSVVTGAETQYF
TGCAGCGTTGTGACCGGGGCGGAGACCCAGTACTTC
>TRBD1|TRBV10-3|TRBJ2-2|-
CAISESGTGASGELFF
TGTGCCATCAGTGAGTCCGGGACAGGGGCATCTGGGGAGCTGTTTTTT
>-|TRBV6-4|TRBJ2-5|-
CASSEPEPATQETQYF
TGTGCCAGCAGTGAGCCGGAGCCGGCTACCCAAGAGACCCAGTACTTC
>TRBD2|TRBV6-5|TRBJ2-3|once
CASSPKAGGSDTQYF
TGTGCCAGCAGCCCAAAAGCGGGGGGGTCAGATACGCAGTATTTT
>-|TRBV7-6|TRBJ2-1|-
CASRKYNEQFF
TGTGCCAGCAGGAAATACAATGAGCAGTTCTTC
>-|TRBV6-5|TRBJ1-5|-
CASSGQINQPQHF
TGTGCCAGCAGCGGACAGATCAATCAGCCCCAGCATTTT
>TRBD2|TRBV5-1|TRBJ2-2|few
CASSRLGTSGSNPTGELFF
TGCGCCAGCAGCCGATTAGGGACTAGCGGGAGTAACCCCACCGGGGAGCTGTTTTTT
>TRBD2|TRBV11-2|TRBJ2-7|few
CASRPSGRAYEQYF
TGTGCCAGCAGACCTAGCGGGAGGGCCTACGAGCAGTACTTC
>-|TRBV23-1|TRBJ1-2|-
CASSQGTNYGYTF
TGCGCCAGCAGTCAGGGGACAAACTATGGCTACACCTTC
>TRBD1|TRBV5-1|TRBJ1-2|few
CASSLEGQGFYGYTF
TGCGCCAGCAGCTTGGAGGGACAGGGATTCTATGGCTACACCTTC
>-|TRBV28|TRBJ1-1|-
CAARMNTEAFF
TGTGCCGCGAGGATGAACACTGAAGCTTTCTTT
>TRBD2|TRBV11-2|TRBJ2-1|-
CASSARLAAIYNEQFF
TGTGCCAGCAGCGCCCGACTAGCGGCGATCTACAATGAGCAGTTCTTC
>-|TRBV7-2|TRBJ1-1|few
CASSLERIGAFF
TGTGCCAGCAGCTTAGAACGGATAGGGGCTTTCTTT
>TRBD1|TRBV9|TRBJ2-5|few
CASSTALTGGAETQYF
TGTGCCAGCAGCACCGCCTTAACAGGGGGCGCGGAGACCCAGTACTTC